This is a list of T cell receptor beta chains from one sample in a study of T cells after somatic rescue of genetic block. Only in-frame clones appear in the TCRdb table, and some are missing; sequencing was by immunoSEQ multiplex PCR. Among fewer than 15,000 clones listed, about 70% were seen once. Sequencing was carried out using peripheral blood mononuclear cells (PBMCs). The receptor source for this set is a man aged 18 to 35. The CDR3 runs from the conserved cysteine through the conserved F or W. D genes are given only for firm matches. Clone sizes are given selectively: once, few, many, or a class where the clone is expanded.

abundance	v_gene	d_gene	j_gene	CDR3aa	CDR3nt
-	TRBV28	TRBD2	TRBJ2-3	CASSSRLASITDTQYF	TGTGCCAGCAGTTCGCGACTAGCAAGCATCACAGATACGCAGTATTTT
few	TRBV7-2	TRBD2	TRBJ2-7	CASSLVRLAGAYEQYF	TGTGCCAGCAGCTTGGTCCGACTAGCGGGGGCCTACGAGCAGTACTTC
once	TRBV6-6	TRBD1	TRBJ2-7	CASSYRGQGLYEQYF	TGTGCCAGCAGTTACAGGGGACAGGGGCTCTACGAGCAGTACTTC
-	TRBV9	-	TRBJ1-4	CASSVAGLTNEKLFF	TGTGCCAGCAGCGTTGCTGGGCTAACTAATGAAAAACTGTTTTTT
-	TRBV27	-	TRBJ1-4	CASSLSRATNEKLFF	TGTGCCAGCAGTTTATCCAGAGCAACTAATGAAAAACTGTTTTTT
once	TRBV10-1	-	TRBJ2-1	CASSEGKYNEQFF	TGCGCCAGCAGTGAGGGGAAGTACAATGAGCAGTTCTTC
-	TRBV2	-	TRBJ2-1	CASSPGTGDNEQFF	TGTGCCAGCAGTCCTGGAACAGGAGACAATGAGCAGTTCTTC
-	TRBV10-3	TRBD1	TRBJ2-3	CAISGFQGVTDTQYF	TGTGCCATCAGTGGCTTCCAGGGGGTCACAGATACGCAGTATTTT
-	TRBV13	-	TRBJ2-7	CASSYLRGVSYEQYF	TGTGCCAGCAGCTACCTTAGGGGAGTCTCCTACGAGCAGTACTTC
once	TRBV11-1	TRBD2	TRBJ2-1	CASSLGLAAYNEQFF	TGTGCCAGCAGCTTAGGACTAGCGGCTTACAATGAGCAGTTCTTC
medium-sized	TRBV5-4	-	TRBJ2-3	CASLLWGAPPDTQYF	TGTGCCAGCCTTTTATGGGGGGCGCCCCCAGATACGCAGTATTTT
-	TRBV7-9	-	TRBJ1-4	CASSPGVTNEKLFF	TGTGCCAGCAGCCCAGGGGTGACTAATGAAAAACTGTTTTTT
-	TRBV5-1	-	TRBJ1-2	CASSLVGGLYGYTF	TGCGCCAGCAGCTTGGTTGGAGGACTCTATGGCTACACCTTC
few	TRBV7-2	-	TRBJ1-2	CASSLAWVLGGGYTF	TGTGCCAGCAGCTTAGCGTGGGTCCTGGGGGGCGGCTACACCTTC
-	TRBV7-8	-	TRBJ2-7	CASSLEARVGYEQYF	TGTGCCAGCAGCTTAGAAGCCAGGGTTGGCTACGAGCAGTACTTC
-	TRBV27	-	TRBJ2-7	CASSLWGAGYEQYF	TGTGCCAGCAGTTTATGGGGGGCCGGCTACGAGCAGTACTTC
-	TRBV7-8	TRBD2	TRBJ2-3	CASSSLAGGPTDTQYF	TGTGCCAGCAGCTCCCTAGCGGGGGGGCCCACAGATACGCAGTATTTT
-	TRBV6-1	-	TRBJ2-3	CASSVGGSTDTQYF	TGTGCCAGCAGTGTTGGGGGCAGCACAGATACGCAGTATTTT
-	TRBV6-1	-	TRBJ1-3	CASNPGTTGNTIYF	TGTGCCAGCAATCCCGGGACAACTGGAAACACCATATATTTT
-	TRBV6-6	TRBD2	TRBJ2-1	CASSYPGGGNYNEQFF	TGTGCCAGCAGTTACCCTGGGGGGGGGAACTACAATGAGCAGTTCTTC
-	TRBV6-6	TRBD1	TRBJ2-7	CASTRDSTSYEQYF	TGTGCCAGCACCCGGGACAGCACATCATACGAGCAGTACTTC
-	TRBV11-2	-	TRBJ1-1	CASSILLDTEAFF	TGTGCCAGCAGCATCCTTTTGGACACTGAAGCTTTCTTT
-	TRBV4-1	TRBD2	TRBJ2-3	CASSQAFLRTSGTDTQYF	TGCGCCAGCAGCCAAGCCTTTCTACGGACTAGCGGCACAGATACGCAGTATTTT
few	TRBV28	-	TRBJ1-2	CASSLGLEGYGYTF	TGTGCCAGCAGCCTAGGACTCGAAGGCTATGGCTACACCTTC
-	TRBV28	-	TRBJ1-5	CASTTTGYQPQHF	TGTGCCAGCACCACCACGGGGTATCAGCCCCAGCATTTT
-	TRBV14	TRBD2	TRBJ2-7	CASSQERGLPYEQYF	TGTGCCAGCAGCCAAGAGCGGGGGTTGCCCTACGAGCAGTACTTC
-	TRBV18	-	TRBJ2-5	CASSSRQVLQETQYF	TGTGCCAGCTCATCCCGACAGGTACTCCAAGAGACCCAGTACTTC
-	TRBV6-1	TRBD2	TRBJ2-7	CASKPSGRPYEQYF	TGTGCCAGCAAGCCTAGCGGGAGGCCCTACGAGCAGTACTTC
-	TRBV5-4	-	TRBJ1-1	CASSSTYTEAFF	TGTGCCAGCAGCTCGACTTACACTGAAGCTTTCTTT
-	TRBV11-2	-	TRBJ2-7	CASTRLGGMLYEQYF	TGTGCCAGCACCAGACTAGGGGGAATGCTCTACGAGCAGTACTTC
-	TRBV7-6	-	TRBJ2-5	CASSPLRGETQYF	TGTGCCAGCAGCCCTCTACGGGGGGAGACCCAGTACTTC
-	TRBV18	-	TRBJ2-3	CASSLMEGRADTQYF	TGTGCCAGCTCCCTCATGGAGGGGCGAGCAGATACGCAGTATTTT
-	TRBV6-5	-	TRBJ1-5	CASSRHDRMDQPQHF	TGTGCCAGCAGTCGACACGACAGAATGGATCAGCCCCAGCATTTT
medium-sized	TRBV15	-	TRBJ1-4	CATSRDRGQGEKLFF	TGTGCCACCAGCAGAGATAGAGGGCAGGGTGAAAAACTGTTTTTT
-	TRBV5-1	-	TRBJ2-3	CASSLGDPTDTQYF	TGCGCCAGCAGCTTAGGGGACCCCACAGATACGCAGTATTTT
-	TRBV6-5	-	TRBJ1-3	CASSYSASGNTIYF	TGTGCCAGCAGTTACTCGGCCTCTGGAAACACCATATATTTT
-	TRBV5-1	TRBD2	TRBJ2-1	CASSLEPSGVSGLNEQFF	TGCGCCAGCAGCTTGGAACCTAGCGGGGTGAGCGGGCTCAATGAGCAGTTCTTC
-	TRBV5-1	-	TRBJ2-2	CASSFPNDGTGELFF	TGCGCCAGCAGCTTTCCCAACGACGGCACCGGGGAGCTGTTTTTT
few	TRBV7-6	-	TRBJ2-3	CASSPAGVSTDTQYF	TGTGCCAGCAGCCCCGCCGGGGTTAGCACAGATACGCAGTATTTT
-	TRBV7-9	TRBD1	TRBJ2-5	CASSPPTGEETQYF	TGTGCCAGCAGCCCGCCGACAGGGGAAGAGACCCAGTACTTC
-	TRBV9	TRBD2	TRBJ2-3	CASSVEGTSGGAGYTDTQYF	TGTGCCAGCAGCGTAGAGGGGACTAGCGGGGGGGCCGGGTACACAGATACGCAGTATTTT
-	TRBV29-1	-	TRBJ2-2	CSVVNTGELFF	TGCAGCGTCGTGAACACCGGGGAGCTGTTTTTT
medium-sized	TRBV20-1	-	TRBJ2-5	CSASRAETQYF	TGCAGTGCTAGCAGGGCGGAGACCCAGTACTTC
-	TRBV7-2	TRBD2	TRBJ2-6	CASSLASAGVWVGSSGANVLTF	TGTGCCAGCAGCTTAGCGTCAGCGGGAGTCTGGGTAGGGTCCTCTGGGGCCAACGTCCTGACTTTC
few	TRBV19	-	TRBJ2-7	CASSQTGAFFYF	TGTGCCAGTAGTCAAACCGGGGCCTTTTTCTACTTC
-	TRBV6-5	TRBD1	TRBJ1-2	CASSYSGQGTYGYTF	TGTGCCAGCAGTTACTCGGGACAGGGGACCTATGGCTACACCTTC
-	TRBV7-2	-	TRBJ2-5	CASTSTPVQETQYF	TGTGCCAGCACCTCGACCCCGGTCCAAGAGACCCAGTACTTC
-	TRBV18	TRBD2	TRBJ2-5	CASSPNTGLAGGAETQYF	TGTGCCAGCTCACCAAACACGGGACTAGCGGGAGGGGCAGAGACCCAGTACTTC
-	TRBV14	-	TRBJ2-4	CASRLTGSYPNIQYF	TGTGCCAGCAGACTTACAGGGAGCTACCCAAACATTCAGTACTTC
-	TRBV2	-	TRBJ1-2	CASSDRENYGYTF	TGTGCCAGCAGTGACAGGGAGAACTATGGCTACACCTTC
few	TRBV18	TRBD1	TRBJ1-2	CASSQPGQGISNYGYTF	TGTGCCAGCTCACAACCGGGACAGGGCATTTCTAACTATGGCTACACCTTC
-	TRBV7-2	-	TRBJ2-7	CASSLVGGSEGYEQYF	TGTGCCAGCAGCTTAGTTGGAGGGTCAGAGGGCTACGAGCAGTACTTC
-	TRBV5-1	-	TRBJ1-4	CASSWGRSNEKLFF	TGCGCCAGCAGCTGGGGACGCTCTAATGAAAAACTGTTTTTT
-	TRBV2	TRBD1	TRBJ2-7	CASSGTGRSYEQYF	TGTGCCAGCAGTGGGACAGGTCGCTCCTACGAGCAGTACTTC
-	TRBV7-9	-	TRBJ2-7	CASSTPPSYEQYF	TGTGCCAGCAGCACCCCCCCTAGCTACGAGCAGTACTTC
-	TRBV18	-	TRBJ2-3	CASSPLSGGTDTQYF	TGTGCCAGCTCACCATTGTCTGGGGGCACAGATACGCAGTATTTT
-	TRBV29-1	-	TRBJ2-3	CSVMTGSTDTQYF	TGCAGCGTTATGACAGGCAGCACAGATACGCAGTATTTT
-	TRBV10-3	TRBD1	TRBJ1-6	CAISPTGANSPLHF	TGTGCCATCAGTCCCACAGGGGCGAATTCACCCCTCCACTTT
-	TRBV11-3	TRBD2	TRBJ2-7	CASSTGLAGGVGYEQYF	TGTGCCAGCAGCACGGGACTAGCGGGAGGGGTGGGCTACGAGCAGTACTTC